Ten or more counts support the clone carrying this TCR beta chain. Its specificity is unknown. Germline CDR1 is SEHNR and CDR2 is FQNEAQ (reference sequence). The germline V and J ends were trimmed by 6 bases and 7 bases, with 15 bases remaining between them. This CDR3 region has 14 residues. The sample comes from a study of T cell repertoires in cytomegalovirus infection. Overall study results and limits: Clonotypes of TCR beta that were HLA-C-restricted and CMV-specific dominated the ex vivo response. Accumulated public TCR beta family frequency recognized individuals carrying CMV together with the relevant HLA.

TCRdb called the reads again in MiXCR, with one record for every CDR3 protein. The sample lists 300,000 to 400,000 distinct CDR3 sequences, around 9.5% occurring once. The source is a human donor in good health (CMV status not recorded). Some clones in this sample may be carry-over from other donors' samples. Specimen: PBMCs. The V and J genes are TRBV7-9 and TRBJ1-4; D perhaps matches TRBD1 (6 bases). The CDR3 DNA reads TGTGCCAGCAGTCCTAAGGGACAAAGTGAAAAACTGTTTTTT. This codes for CASSPKGQSEKLFF.